The clone carrying this T cell receptor (beta chain) was recorded only once. What it binds is not known. Once extracted for a subset, genomic DNA was divided evenly among several immunoSEQ plates. Assay: immunoSEQ multiplex PCR; the TCRdb copy retains only in-frame clones and omits some. The sample carries about 2.1 million clones, 93% recorded once. This entry comes from a study of shared clonotypes between healthy human individuals. Whole-study results and caveats: Around 4.9% of naive CD4 clonotypes were shared across four donors.

Terminally differentiated effector memory CD45RA+ cells were excluded by CCR7 positive selection of CD45RO-negative cells. Adult Caucasians living in Nashville, Tennessee made up all of the donors. The sequence derives from a man aged 18 to 35 in good health. Some clones in this sample may be carry-over from other donors' samples. The sequencing sample was made of naive CD8+ T cells from PBMCs.

CDR3 protein: CAISEMRTGGLEAFF. The CDR3 bases are TGTGCCATCAGTGAGATGCGGACAGGGGGACTTGAAGCTTTCTTT. The V gene is TRBV10-3, the J gene TRBJ1-1; TRBD1 matches at 10 bases. V lost 2 bases and J lost 7; bases outside the gene matches: 7. CDR1 is ENHRY, CDR2 SYGVKD, per germline. This CDR3 comprises 15 residues.